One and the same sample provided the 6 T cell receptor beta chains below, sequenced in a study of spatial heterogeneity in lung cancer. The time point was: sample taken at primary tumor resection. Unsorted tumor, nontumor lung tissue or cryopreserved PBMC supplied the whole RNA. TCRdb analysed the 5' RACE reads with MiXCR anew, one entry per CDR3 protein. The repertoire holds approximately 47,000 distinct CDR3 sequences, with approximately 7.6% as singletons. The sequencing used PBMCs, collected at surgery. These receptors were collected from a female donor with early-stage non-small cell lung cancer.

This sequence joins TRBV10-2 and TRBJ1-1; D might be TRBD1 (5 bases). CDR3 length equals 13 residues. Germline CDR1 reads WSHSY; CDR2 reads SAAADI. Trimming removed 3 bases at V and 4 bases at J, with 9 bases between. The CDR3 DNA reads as TGCGCCAGCAGTGAACTTGGGGGCACTGAAGCTTTCTTT. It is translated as CASSELGGTEAFF.

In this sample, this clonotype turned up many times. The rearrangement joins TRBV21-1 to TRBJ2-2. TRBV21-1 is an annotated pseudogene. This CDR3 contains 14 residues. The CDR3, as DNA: TGTGCCAGCAGCAACCCGACTTTCACCGGGGAGCTGTTTTTT. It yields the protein CASSNPTFTGELFF.

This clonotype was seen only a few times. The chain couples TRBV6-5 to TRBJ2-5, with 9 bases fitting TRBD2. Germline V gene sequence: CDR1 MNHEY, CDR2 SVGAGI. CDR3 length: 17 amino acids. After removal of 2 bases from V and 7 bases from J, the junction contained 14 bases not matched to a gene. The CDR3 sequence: CASSYGASAGGLGTQYF. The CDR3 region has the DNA TGTGCCAGCAGTTACGGCGCATCGGCGGGGGGGCTCGGGACCCAGTACTTC.

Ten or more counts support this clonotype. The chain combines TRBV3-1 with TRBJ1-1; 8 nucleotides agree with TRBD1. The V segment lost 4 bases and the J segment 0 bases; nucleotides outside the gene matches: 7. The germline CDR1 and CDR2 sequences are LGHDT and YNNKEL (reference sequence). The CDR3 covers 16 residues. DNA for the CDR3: TGTGCCAGCAGCCCACGGACAGGGACACTGAACACTGAAGCTTTCTTT. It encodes CASSPRTGTLNTEAFF.

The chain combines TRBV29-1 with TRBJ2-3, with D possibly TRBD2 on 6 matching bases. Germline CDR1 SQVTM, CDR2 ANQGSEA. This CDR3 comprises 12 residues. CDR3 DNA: TGCAGTGCCGAGGGACTGGCAAATACGCAGTATTTT. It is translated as CSAEGLANTQYF.

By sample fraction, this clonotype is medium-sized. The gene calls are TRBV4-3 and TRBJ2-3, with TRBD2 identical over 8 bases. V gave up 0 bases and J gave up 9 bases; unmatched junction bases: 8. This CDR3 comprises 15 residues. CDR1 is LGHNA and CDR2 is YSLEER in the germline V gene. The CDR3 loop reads CASSQDSGSGATQYF. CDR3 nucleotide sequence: TGCGCCAGCAGCCAAGATTCGGGTAGCGGGGCCACGCAGTATTTT.